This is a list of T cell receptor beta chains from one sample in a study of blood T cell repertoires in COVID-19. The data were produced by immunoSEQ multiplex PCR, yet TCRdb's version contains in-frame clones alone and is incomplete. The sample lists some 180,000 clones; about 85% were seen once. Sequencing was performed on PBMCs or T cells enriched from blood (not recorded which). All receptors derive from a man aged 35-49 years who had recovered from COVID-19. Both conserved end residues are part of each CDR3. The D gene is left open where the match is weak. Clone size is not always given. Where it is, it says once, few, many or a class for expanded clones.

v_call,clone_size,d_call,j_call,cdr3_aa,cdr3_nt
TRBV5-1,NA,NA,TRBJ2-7,CASKRFDEQYF,TGCGCCAGTAAGAGGTTCGACGAGCAGTACTTC
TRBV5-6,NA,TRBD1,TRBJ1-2,CASTGQGKEGYTF,TGTGCCAGCACCGGACAGGGGAAAGAGGGCTACACCTTC
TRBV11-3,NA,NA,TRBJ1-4,CASSSLSNEKLFF,TGTGCCAGCAGCTCCCTGAGTAATGAAAAACTGTTTTTT
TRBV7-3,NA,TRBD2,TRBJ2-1,CASSLASLAGVNEQFF,TGTGCCAGCAGCTTAGCCTCCCTAGCGGGCGTTAATGAGCAGTTCTTC
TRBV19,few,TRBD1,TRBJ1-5,CASTPRGSNQPQHF,TGTGCCAGTACCCCCAGGGGGAGCAATCAGCCCCAGCATTTT
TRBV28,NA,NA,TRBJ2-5,CASRPTEEETQYF,TGTGCCAGCAGACCTACGGAGGAAGAGACCCAGTACTTC
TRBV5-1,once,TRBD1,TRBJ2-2,CASSFTGAAGELFF,TGCGCCAGCAGCTTCACAGGGGCCGCCGGGGAGCTGTTTTTT
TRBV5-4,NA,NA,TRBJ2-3,CASSSQSTDTQYF,TGTGCCAGCAGCTCTCAGAGCACAGATACGCAGTATTTT
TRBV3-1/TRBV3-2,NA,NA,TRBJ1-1,CASSQELGRVLF,TGTGCCAGCAGCCAAGAGCTGGGGCGAGTCCTCTTT
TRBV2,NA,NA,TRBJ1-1,CASNPARGTEAFF,TGTGCCAGCAATCCAGCCAGGGGAACTGAAGCTTTCTTT